This TCR beta chain emerged from a study of human T cells and chemical hapten exposure. Study-wide context: Patients additionally received therapeutic doses of diphenylcyclopropenone on the scalp once a week, and this continued throughout the approximately 24-week study.

Sample time point: patch test 1, 2 weeks after DPC sensitization. The treatment here: therapeutic diphenylcyclopropenone sensitization with weekly scalp DPC. Patients had alopecia, were aged 18 to 70, and were not pregnant. Someone pulled total RNA out of unfractionated whole blood. This clonotype has a handful of counts. Within the library, unique molecular identifiers were attached to each individual cDNA molecule. Using its own MiXCR run on the RACE reads, TCRdb lists one record per CDR3 protein. In the table there are fewer than 400,000 distinct CDR3 sequences, roughly 6.9% of which are singletons. This TCR was sampled from a woman in her late teens or twenties with alopecia areata. Some clones in this sample may be carry-over from other donors' samples. The input for sequencing was whole blood, taken in connection with sensitization to the hapten diphenylcyclopropenone (DPC).

In DNA form, the CDR3 reads TGTGCCAGCAGTGTAGAGCGGCTAGCCAAAAACATTCAGTACTTC. It encodes CASSVERLAKNIQYF. The gene calls are TRBV2 and TRBJ2-4, with D perhaps matching TRBD2 (5 bases). V lost 4 bases and J lost 0, with 10 bases in between. CDR1 and CDR2 from the germline V gene are SNHLY and FYNNEI. The CDR3 has 15 residues.